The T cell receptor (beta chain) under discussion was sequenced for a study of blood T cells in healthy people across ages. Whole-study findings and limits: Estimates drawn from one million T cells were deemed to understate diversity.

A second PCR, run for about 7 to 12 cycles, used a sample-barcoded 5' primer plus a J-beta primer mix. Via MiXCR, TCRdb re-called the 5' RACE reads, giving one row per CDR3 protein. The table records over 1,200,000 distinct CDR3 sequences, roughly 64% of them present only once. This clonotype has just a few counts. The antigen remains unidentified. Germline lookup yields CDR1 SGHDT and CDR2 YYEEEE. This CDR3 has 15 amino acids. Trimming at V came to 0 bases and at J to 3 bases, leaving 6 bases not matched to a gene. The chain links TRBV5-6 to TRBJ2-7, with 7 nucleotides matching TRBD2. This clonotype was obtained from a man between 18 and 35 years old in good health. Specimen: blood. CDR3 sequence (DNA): TGTGCCAGCAGCTTGGCGGCCGGGGGGATCTACGAGCAGTACTTC. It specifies CASSLAAGGIYEQYF. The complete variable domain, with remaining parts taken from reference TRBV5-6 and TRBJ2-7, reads DAGVTQSPTHLIKTRGQQVTLRCSPKSGHDTVSWYQQALGQGPQFIFQYYEEEERQRGNFPDRFSGHQFPNYSSELNVNALLLGDSALYLCASSLAAGGIYEQYFGPGTRLTVT.